This TCR beta chain was profiled in a study of cytomegalovirus exposure and HLA in healthy donors. General study results and limits: A further, later analysis showed that HLA-associated TCR beta chains (compared with equally common others) were more clonally expanded.

From germline, CDR1 is MNHNS and CDR2 SASEGT. Trimming removed 10 bases at V and 5 bases at J, with 16 bases between. The CDR3 length is 13 residues. On this clone itself: Antigen: not known.

Sampled while nominally healthy, donors likely had unrecorded immune exposures. Primers: 60 Vbeta forward and 13 Jbeta reverse. TCRdb keeps only in-frame clones here, not all; method: immunoSEQ multiplex PCR. Among about 190,000 clones listed, approximately 86% were seen once. The chain combines TRBV6-1 with TRBJ2-3, with a possible D match to TRBD2 (5 bases). The sequence derives from a boy aged 2 to 9 in good health and CMV-seronegative. The sequencing input was PBMCs. The CDR3 DNA reads as TGTGCCACCCAACTAGTTATTATAGATACGCAGTATTTT. This encodes CATQLVIIDTQYF.